The T cell receptor beta chain under discussion was sequenced for a study of blood T cell repertoires in COVID-19. From germline, CDR1 is SGHRS and CDR2 YFSETQ. The CDR3 is 15 residues long. V was pared by 0 bases and J by 1 base, with 8 bases between. Clones were sequenced by immunoSEQ multiplex PCR, and TCRdb holds only the in-frame ones, with some missing. The sample consists of approximately 170,000 clones, 80% to 90% of them appearing once. This clone occurred once. The chain recombines TRBV5-1 with TRBJ1-5; D may be TRBD1 (6 bases). The sequence derives from a man aged 50-60 years with active or convalescent COVID-19. What was sequenced was peripheral blood. The CDR3 loop is CASSLGQDSNQPQHF. CDR3 DNA sequence: TGCGCCAGCAGCTTGGGACAGGACAGCAATCAGCCCCAGCATTTT.